Listed below are T cell receptor beta chains from one sample, sequenced in a study of shared clonotypes between healthy human individuals. This table comes from immunoSEQ multiplex PCR, and its TCRdb copy is limited to in-frame clones, with some not included. This table has 2 million to 3 million clones, 90% to 95% appearing once. Sequenced input: naive CD4+ T cells from PBMCs. The receptors derive from a man between 18 and 29 years old in good health. Some clones in this sample may be carry-over from other donors' samples. Each CDR3 is given with its conserved first and last residue. Fields, in order: J gene, clone size, V gene, D gene, CDR3 DNA, CDR3 protein. The D gene is left open where the match is weak. Where a row states a size, it is once, few, many or the class of an expanded clone; other rows omit it.

TRBJ2-2,-,TRBV6-5,-,TGTGCTATCAGGCGGACAAGGAACACCGGGGAGCTGTTTTTT,CAIRRTRNTGELFF
TRBJ2-3,-,TRBV10-3,-,TGTGCCATCAGTGGGACAAATGGAGATACGCAGTATTTT,CAISGTNGDTQYF
TRBJ1-4,-,TRBV7-9,-,TGTGCCAGCAGCCCCCAGGGCGAAAAACTGTTTTTT,CASSPQGEKLFF
TRBJ2-5,-,TRBV28,-,TGTGCCAGCAGTTTAGGCAGGGCGACTGAGACCCAGTACTTC,CASSLGRATETQYF
TRBJ1-3,few,TRBV5-5,-,TGTGCCAGCAGCTTGCCCTCAGTGGGGGGAAACACCATATATTTT,CASSLPSVGGNTIYF
TRBJ2-7,-,TRBV7-9,TRBD2,TGTGCCAGCAGCCTCCCTTCGGGAGGGAGACCAACTTACGAGCAGTACTTC,CASSLPSGGRPTYEQYF
TRBJ1-2,-,TRBV11-2,TRBD1,TGTGCCAGCAGCCCCGACAGGGCGGATGGCTACACCTTC,CASSPDRADGYTF
TRBJ2-3,once,TRBV15,TRBD2,TGTGCCACCAGCCCTTCCCCGGCGGGACTAGGGTTCCCAGATACGCAGTATTTT,CATSPSPAGLGFPDTQYF
TRBJ1-4,-,TRBV7-9,-,TGTGCCAGCAGCTTGGGACTGTTTAATGAAGAACTGTTTTTT,CASSLGLFNEELFF
TRBJ2-2,-,TRBV2,-,TGTGCCAGCAGAAGACCGGCCGGGGAGCTGTTTTTT,CASRRPAGELFF
TRBJ1-4,-,TRBV4-3,-,TGCGCCAGCAGCCAAGATTCGATACTAAATGAAAAACTGTTTTTT,CASSQDSILNEKLFF
TRBJ1-1,-,TRBV28,-,TGTGCCAGCAATCGGCCTGGGACCGCTTACACTGAAGCTTTCTTT,CASNRPGTAYTEAFF
TRBJ2-7,-,TRBV11-2,TRBD1,TGTGCCAGCAGCTTATCGCCGTTTAACAGGGGGCACTCCTACGAGCAGTACTTC,CASSLSPFNRGHSYEQYF
TRBJ2-7,-,TRBV7-2,-,TGTGCCAGCAGCTTAGCTAGGGTTGGCTACGAGCAGTACTTC,CASSLARVGYEQYF
TRBJ2-1,-,TRBV6-1,-,TGTGCCAGCAGTGAAGCAGGGATAGAGCAGTTCTTC,CASSEAGIEQFF
TRBJ1-1,-,TRBV9,-,TGTGCCAGCAACAGGGCCCCCGACACTGAAGCTTTCTTT,CASNRAPDTEAFF
TRBJ1-2,-,TRBV7-2,-,TGTGCCAGCAGCTTATTAGGGCAGGGGACTTACTACACCTTC,CASSLLGQGTYYTF
TRBJ2-1,-,TRBV7-3,TRBD2,TGTGCCAGCAGCCCGGGACTAGCGGGGCACAATGAGCAGTTCTTC,CASSPGLAGHNEQFF
TRBJ2-1,-,TRBV19,TRBD2,TGTGCCAGTAGCGTAACCCTAGCGGGGCACAATGAGCAGTTCTTC,CASSVTLAGHNEQFF
TRBJ2-7,-,TRBV11-2,TRBD2,TGTGCCAGCAGCTTGATAGGCGGGAGGGCTTCCTACGAGCAGTACTTC,CASSLIGGRASYEQYF
TRBJ1-5,-,TRBV7-9,-,TGTGCCAGCAGCTTAAACGACCCGGGACAAAAGCATTTT,CASSLNDPGQKHF
TRBJ2-2,once,TRBV10-3,-,TGTGCCATCAGTCTGAGTGGGGAGGAGCTGTTTTTT,CAISLSGEELFF